The present entry profiles one T cell receptor beta chain with its context. Its antigen is not known. All of the isolated RNA was reverse transcribed, so expressed TCRB transcripts were sequenced. Clones were read by immunoSEQ multiplex PCR, and TCRdb kept only the in-frame ones, dropping some. This table has fewer than 500,000 clones, 14% appearing once. This specimen comes from a study of beta chain features in type 1 diabetes. Turning to the study itself: Examined across all samples were about 110,000,000 sorted cells.

Whole-study findings and limits: VDJ junctions from patients with type 1 diabetes contained fewer insertions and more deletions. For Type 1 diabetes patients, all four CD4+ subsets carried TCRB CDR3s that were moderately but significantly shorter. The similarity of naive, central memory and Treg TCRB repertoires appeared greater among patients than among healthy donors.

Trimming pared 8 bases from V and 3 bases from J, leaving 13 bases between. Germline CDR1 is SEHNR and CDR2 is FQNEAQ (reference sequence). The CDR3 sequence is 13 residues long. The rearrangement uses TRBV7-9 and TRBJ1-1; no clear D gene. This receptor was taken from a man aged 30-40 years in good health. Sequencing used naive CD4+ T cells from blood. This chain's CDR3 is CASQVGWDTEAFF. The CDR3 nucleotides read TGTGCCAGCCAGGTAGGGTGGGACACTGAAGCTTTCTTT. Drawing the rest from reference TRBV7-9 and TRBJ1-1, the complete variable domain is DTGVSQNPRHKITKRGQNVTFRCDPISEHNRLYWYRQTLGQGPEFLTYFQNEAQLEKSRLLSDRFSAERPKGSFSTLEIQRTEQGDSAMYLCASQVGWDTEAFFGQGTRLTVV.